This TCR beta chain was recorded in a study of technical replicates of blood from a few donors. The assay was immunoSEQ multiplex PCR, and TCRdb's table has in-frame clones only and misses some. Among about 88,000 clones listed, around 94% were seen once. Germline CDR1 reads MGHDK; CDR2 reads SYGVNS. V gave up 6 bases and J gave up 4 bases, with 16 bases separating them. This CDR3 comprises 14 residues. The sequencing input was T cells isolated from PBMCs. The chain recombines TRBV25-1 with TRBJ2-7, with D perhaps TRBD1 (6 bases). The source of this sequence is a human donor in good health. CDR3 nucleotide sequence: TGTGCCAGCAGCATCACAGGGAACACTTACGAGCAGTACTTC. This translates into CASSITGNTYEQYF.